These 5 T cell receptor beta chains were all obtained from the same sample, sequenced in a study of T cells in Graves' hyperthyroidism and ophthalmopathy. Researchers took RNA transcripts and amplified the TCR beta CDR3 regions from them. The primer set for the first-round RT-PCR of the TCR CDR3 was HTBI. TCRdb reanalysed the multiplex PCR reads using MiXCR and keeps one entry per CDR3 protein. This sample has about 560,000 distinct CDR3 sequences, with approximately 15% found just once. Sequenced input: blood. These receptors originate from a woman between 35 and 50 years old with Graves' hyperthyroidism.

The chain links TRBV7-8 to TRBJ2-1; 16 nucleotides align to TRBD2. V lost 3 bases and J lost 9; bases outside the gene matches: 5. The CDR3 is 16 residues long. Germline CDR1 reads SGHVS; CDR2 reads FQNEAQ. CDR3 sequence (DNA): TGTGCCAGCAGCTTTGGGACTAGCGGGAGGGTAACTGAGCAGTTCTTC. Translating it yields CASSFGTSGRVTEQFF.

This clonotype was counted at least ten times. The genes are TRBV7-9 and TRBJ1-5; D not resolved. V was trimmed by 3 bases and J by 4 bases, leaving 4 bases between them. CDR3 length: 12 residues. Germline CDR1 and CDR2: SEHNR and FQNEAQ (reference sequence). CDR3 in DNA: TGTGCCAGCAGCTTGTGGAATCAGCCCCAGCATTTT. As protein: CASSLWNQPQHF.

This clonotype came up many times. This chain joins TRBV12-3 or TRBV12-4 and TRBJ2-7, with 8 nucleotides matching TRBD2. Losses at the gene ends were 6 bases for V and 3 bases for J; bases not matched to a gene: 10. This CDR3 contains 15 residues. The DNA of the CDR3 is TGTGCCAGCAGCATCTCCGGGGGGGCTAACTACGAGCAGTACTTC. Translated, it gives CASSISGGANYEQYF.

The chain combines TRBV19 with TRBJ2-2; unclear D gene. Germline V gene lookup returns CDR1 LNHDA and CDR2 SQIVND (reference sequence). V shed 3 bases and J shed 8 bases, with 13 bases lying between them. The CDR3 has 14 residues. The CDR3 loop is CASSIGDKWGELFF. CDR3 DNA: TGTGCCAGTAGTATCGGAGACAAATGGGGGGAGCTGTTTTTT.

This clonotype was counted ten times or more. The J gene is TRBJ1-1, the V gene TRBV3-1; the match to TRBD1 covers 9 bases. Looked up from germline, CDR1 is LGHDT and CDR2 is YNNKEL (reference sequence). The CDR3 is 13 residues long. Trimming took 4 bases from V and 7 from J; bases not matched to a gene: 4. The CDR3 sequence: CASSPQGQGEAFF. CDR3 coding DNA: TGTGCCAGCAGCCCCCAGGGACAGGGTGAAGCTTTCTTT.